The 22 T cell receptor beta chains below come from one sample, sequenced in a study of shared clonotypes between healthy human individuals. The assay was immunoSEQ multiplex PCR, and TCRdb's table has in-frame clones only and misses some. Of about 1 million clones listed, around 76% are singletons. The sequenced sample consisted of memory CD4+ T cells sorted from blood. Subset defined: CD45RA-negative fraction. The source is a young man in good health.

The V call is TRBV6-5, the J call TRBJ1-6, with D uncertain. The V gene lost 5 bases and the J gene lost 10 bases, with 9 bases spanning the gap. Germline V gene sequence: CDR1 MNHEY, CDR2 SVGAGI. The CDR3 covers 12 residues. In nucleotides, the CDR3 is TGTGCCAGCAGTAGAAGTACATCACCCCTCCACTTT. This encodes CASSRSTSPLHF.

The chain employs TRBV4-3 and TRBJ2-3; D not resolved. The CDR3 totals 16 residues. V was shortened by 1 base and J by 0 bases, with 11 bases between the two germline ends. The germline gives CDR1 LGHNA, CDR2 YSLEER. CDR3 region: CASSQAPAPSTDTQYF. CDR3 DNA: TGCGCCAGCAGCCAAGCTCCTGCGCCTAGCACAGATACGCAGTATTTT.

The rearrangement links TRBV7-2 to TRBJ1-2, with 7 bases aligning to TRBD1. V lost 5 bases to trimming and J lost 4 bases; unmatched junction nucleotides: 13. CDR3 length: 16 residues. The V gene's germline CDR1 is SGHTA and CDR2 FQGNSA. CDR3 DNA sequence: TGTGCCAGCAGCCCACGTCCCGGGACAGACCTCTATGGCTACACCTTC. Amino acid sequence: CASSPRPGTDLYGYTF.

This chain joins TRBV5-6 and TRBJ2-1, with D maybe TRBD1 (6 bases). This CDR3 is 15 amino acids long. The V gene lost 4 bases and the J gene lost 7 bases, with 18 bases spanning the gap. CDR1 is SGHDT, CDR2 YYEEEE, per germline. In nucleotides, the CDR3 is TGTGCCAGCAGCCTCCGGGACACGTTCGCTAATGAGCAGTTCTTC. The encoded protein is CASSLRDTFANEQFF.

V and J are TRBV7-8 and TRBJ2-7, with TRBD1 matching 8 bases. V shed 5 bases, J shed 3 bases, and the junction held 9 bases outside the gene matches. The CDR3 has 15 residues. Per germline, CDR1 SGHVS and CDR2 FQNEAQ. The CDR3, as DNA: TGTGCCAGCAGCGCCAAGACAGGGGCCATCTACGAGCAGTACTTC. It encodes CASSAKTGAIYEQYF. The full variable domain, with the rest looked up from reference TRBV7-8 and TRBJ2-7, is GAGVSQSPRYKVAKRGQDVALRCDPISGHVSLFWYQQALGQGPEFLTYFQNEAQLDKSGLPSDRFFAERPEGSVSTLKIQRTQQEDSAVYLCASSAKTGAIYEQYFGPGTRLTVT.

This chain connects TRBV7-8 to TRBJ1-2; D gene uncertain. The CDR3 covers 13 residues. The ends were cut back, 1 base at V and 6 bases at J, with 9 bases in the middle. Germline CDR1 reads SGHVS; CDR2 reads FQNEAQ. The CDR3: CASSLDSVNGYTF. The CDR3 nucleotides are TGTGCCAGCAGCTTAGACTCCGTAAATGGCTACACCTTC.

This sequence joins TRBV5-1 and TRBJ2-2; TRBD1 or TRBD2 may be the D gene (5 bases each). V lost 5 bases and J lost 3, with 11 bases in between. The germline CDR1 and CDR2 sequences are SGHRS and YFSETQ. The CDR3 sequence is 14 residues long. The CDR3 nucleotides read TGCGCCAGCAGAATCGGGACGGACACCGGGGAGCTGTTTTTT. Its protein is CASRIGTDTGELFF.

The rearrangement uses TRBV11-2 and TRBJ2-3; TRBD1 or TRBD2 may be the D gene (5 bases each). Germline assignment: CDR1 SGHAT and CDR2 FQNNGV. The V and J ends lost 5 bases and 1 base respectively, with 13 bases between them. The CDR3 covers 15 residues. The CDR3 loop is CASSADTAGTDTQYF. The DNA for the CDR3 is TGTGCCAGCAGCGCGGACACAGCGGGCACAGATACGCAGTATTTT.

The chain has TRBV6-1 and TRBJ2-1; the D is unclear. Germline CDR1 reads MNHNS; CDR2 reads SASEGT. Trimming left V 3 bases short and J 5 bases short, with 11 bases between. CDR3 size: 14 residues. The DNA for the CDR3 is TGTGCCAGCAGTGACACCTTAGTCAACAATGAGCAGTTCTTC. It specifies CASSDTLVNNEQFF.

Concerning this clone itself: The same CDR3 also results from other DNA sequences found in this sample. The rearrangement joins TRBV18 to TRBJ1-2; D not resolved. V dropped 1 base and J dropped 4 bases, with 10 bases sitting between them. This CDR3 is 14 amino acids long. The germline CDR1 and CDR2 sequences are KGHSH and LQKENI. CDR3 coding DNA: TGTGCCAGCTCACCACAGGGTCCCGGCTATGGCTACACCTTC. This codes for CASSPQGPGYGYTF.

This chain uses TRBV21-1 with TRBJ2-3; the listed D gene, TRBD1, was not tested against the DNA. TRBV21-1 is labeled a pseudogene. This CDR3 contains 17 residues. The chain's CDR3 is CASSKERIAGGADTQYF. CDR3 nucleotide sequence: TGTGCCAGCAGCAAAGAGAGGATAGCAGGGGGCGCGGATACGCAGTATTTT.

J is TRBJ2-5 and V is TRBV10-3, with D unresolved. The germline V and J ends were trimmed by 3 bases and 5 bases, with 13 bases remaining between them. The germline V gene encodes CDR1 ENHRY and CDR2 SYGVKD. The CDR3 is 14 amino acids. CDR3 sequence: CAISDSPSPETQYF. DNA for the CDR3: TGTGCCATCAGTGATTCCCCTAGTCCTGAGACCCAGTACTTC.

This sequence joins TRBV30 and TRBJ1-6; D not resolved. Trimming shortened V by 2 bases and J by 14 bases, and 19 bases separated the two germline ends. This CDR3 comprises 14 residues. The germline gives CDR1 GTSNPN, CDR2 SVGIG (reference sequence). CDR3: CAWSKGTAIGSLHF. The CDR3 nucleotides are TGTGCCTGGAGTAAAGGAACCGCGATCGGGTCCCTCCACTTT.

As for this clone: The same CDR3 also results from other DNA sequences found in this sample. V and J are TRBV20-1 and TRBJ2-3; D is unclear. Germline V lookup: CDR1 DFQATT, CDR2 SNEGSKA (reference sequence). The ends were cut back, 5 bases at V and 1 base at J, with 1 base in the middle. The CDR3 consists of 10 residues. CDR3 coding DNA: TGCAGTGCTCGCACAGATACGCAGTATTTT. Translated, it gives CSARTDTQYF.

Only one count was recorded for this clone. The CDR3 spells CASSPPMGQGETQYF. CDR3 bases: TGTGCCAGCTCACCACCGATGGGACAAGGAGAGACCCAGTACTTC. This sequence joins TRBV18 and TRBJ2-5, with D maybe TRBD1 (6 bases). V lost 0 bases and J 4 bases, leaving 12 bases between the germline ends. CDR1 is KGHSH and CDR2 is LQKENI in the germline V gene. The CDR3 totals 15 residues.

Notes on this clone: An end of the junction does not agree with germline; a read error may underlie this. The chain is built from TRBV6-6 and TRBJ2-7; tentative D call: TRBD1 (5 bases). The CDR3 has 11 amino acids. Germline values: CDR1 MNHNY, CDR2 SVGAGI (reference sequence). CDR3 DNA: TGTGCCATCAGTAGGGGAATGGAGCAGTACTTC. Translating gives CAISRGMEQYF.

J is TRBJ1-6 and V is TRBV6-1; 10 nucleotides align to TRBD1. The CDR3 length is 15 residues. Germline V lookup: CDR1 MNHNS, CDR2 SASEGT. V lost 2 bases to trimming and J lost 7 bases; unmatched junction nucleotides: 2. CDR3 DNA sequence: TGTGCCAGCAGTGAAAGGACAGGGGGGAATTCACCCCTCCACTTT. Its translation is CASSERTGGNSPLHF.

The chain carries TRBV5-1 and TRBJ2-1; 9 bases map to TRBD2. Per germline, CDR1 SGHRS and CDR2 YFSETQ. This CDR3 contains 17 residues. V shed 0 bases and J 4 bases; nucleotides not matched to a gene: 8. The CDR3 loop is CASSLAAGGPEYNEQFF. CDR3 nucleotides: TGCGCCAGCAGCTTGGCGGCGGGAGGGCCCGAATACAATGAGCAGTTCTTC. Looking up the rest from reference TRBV5-1 and TRBJ2-1 gives the full variable domain: KAGVTQTPRYLIKTRGQQVTLSCSPISGHRSVSWYQQTPGQGLQFLFEYFSETQRNKGNFPGRFSGRQFSNSRSEMNVSTLELGDSALYLCASSLAAGGPEYNEQFFGPGTRLTVL.

This clone came up once. The chain employs TRBV6-1 and TRBJ1-2; 8 nucleotides agree with TRBD1. CDR1 and CDR2 from the germline V gene are MNHNS and SASEGT. V lost 0 bases, J lost 8 bases, and 8 bases stayed unmatched. This CDR3 has 15 residues. CDR3: CASSEAAGGGYGYTF. The CDR3 DNA follows: TGTGCCAGCAGTGAAGCCGCAGGGGGCGGGTACGGCTACACCTTC.

The genes are TRBV29-1 and TRBJ2-7; D is perhaps TRBD1 (6 bases). The CDR3 has 13 amino acids. V was clipped by 3 bases and J by 0 bases, with 9 bases between them. Germline loops: CDR1 SQVTM, CDR2 ANQGSEA. The CDR3 loop is CSVDGRGSYEQYF. The CDR3 nucleotides are TGCAGCGTTGATGGCAGGGGCTCCTACGAGCAGTACTTC.

In its sample, this clone was seen a few times. J is TRBJ2-1 and V is TRBV19; tentatively, D is TRBD2 (6 bases). V gave up 1 base and J gave up 7 bases, with 8 bases separating them. The CDR3 extends over 13 amino acids. CDR1 and CDR2 (germline): LNHDA, SQIVND (reference sequence). The DNA of the CDR3 is TGTGCCAGTAGTATAGCAGGGAGGAATGAGCAGTTCTTC. Protein sequence: CASSIAGRNEQFF.

Note on this clone: Since a much larger clone is just one base distant, this may be a read error. The rearrangement uses TRBV6-1 and TRBJ1-2; no definite D call. This CDR3 spans 11 amino acids. Germline CDR1 is MNHNS and CDR2 is SASEGT. V lost 0 bases and J 4 bases, leaving 0 bases between the germline ends. CDR3 in amino acids: CASSEAYGYTF. The CDR3 DNA follows: TGTGCCAGCAGTGAAGCCTATGGCTACACCTTC.